The following is a TCR beta chain sequence with its context. It has no known antigen specificity. No much larger clonotype is one base removed from it; base qualities were not supplied. The sample is drawn from a study of blood T cell repertoires in COVID-19 (dated by TCRdb to 2019 to 2021). General notes on the study: Collaborator samples came from the United States, Italy and Spain and covered acute and convalescent phases of COVID-19. The material from the prospective study consisted of cDNA or gDNA derived from T cells, B-cell-depleted T cells, or PBMCs. The dataset comprised deeply sampled blood TCRbeta repertoires from subjects exposed to, actively infected with, or recovered from COVID-19. A freely available public database, intended as a resource for researchers studying the immune response to SARS-CoV-2, is where the repertoires were released. Samples were obtained from the ongoing ImmuneRACE study (first 160 participants) and from about 1,300 subjects provided by 6 global collaborators. A de-identified subject ID, COVID-19 status, age in years and sex were almost always included in the sample metadata. HLA class I and class II types, where available, came from metadata supplied by the sample provider rather than from assay-based typing. General findings and caveats noted by the study authors: How much clinical and demographic metadata was included differed by source and by participant, and the metadata was provided uncurated.

Collaborating institutions collected whole blood in K2EDTA tubes following their own protocols. For TCRbeta analysis, collaborator samples were shipped as frozen whole blood, as isolated PBMCs, or as DNA extracted from either sample type. TCRbeta CDR3 regions were amplified from genomic DNA by means of the immunoSEQ Assay, a bias-controlled multiplex PCR. The study's processing was this. Nucleated cell counts per sample were estimated from amplification of reference gene primers within the assay. To quantify the absolute abundance of each unique TCRbeta CDR3 rearrangement, sequence reads were collapsed and filtered. For each sample, productive Simpson clonality was calculated by taking the square root of Simpson's diversity index across productive rearrangements. TCRdb took this table from immuneACCESS and kept in-frame rearrangements with V and J called. Such tables lack part of the clones; where checked against another copy, unresolved V genes explain under half of the gap, and the rest is unexplained. V and J calls and clone size follow that table, whereas D and trimming were derived from the DNA. The sample table lists under 300,000 clones, roughly 85% of them with a count of one. The biggest ten clones account for about 14% of the sample.

CDR1 is given as ENHRY and CDR2 as SYGVKD, both from the germline V gene. V sheds 3 bases and J sheds 10 bases, leaving 10 bases between their ends. From cysteine to phenylalanine, the CDR3 is 12 amino acids long. The DNA shown is the 36-base CDR3, in frame from base 1. Sequenced: peripheral blood. This clonotype was obtained from a human donor in a cohort sampled during active COVID-19. Recombination connected TRBV10-3 to TRBJ2-1; a tentative D match to TRBD1 spans 5 bases. Here the CDR3 is given as CAISDFGQEQFF. The DNA is as follows: TGTGCCATCAGTGATTTCGGACAAGAGCAGTTCTTC.